A single sample is the source of the 19 T cell receptor beta chains below, sequenced in a study of T cells after yellow fever vaccination. Via MiXCR, TCRdb re-called the 5' RACE reads, giving one row per CDR3 protein. The sample has hundreds of thousands of distinct CDR3 sequences, 4.1% seen once; the top ten hold about 22%. The material sequenced was PBMCs, taken 5 days after the yellow fever booster vaccination. Receptors originate from a man between 18 and 35 years old who received the YFV17D yellow fever vaccine.

There are a few counts of this clonotype. The genes are TRBV12-5 and TRBJ2-1; D not resolved. CDR1 is LGHNT and CDR2 is FRNRAP in the germline V gene. Trimming cost V 5 bases and J 3 bases, with 11 bases left between them. This CDR3 is built from 14 residues. CDR3 amino acids: CASGLSDRYNEQFF. The CDR3 nucleotides read TGTGCTAGTGGTCTCTCGGACCGCTACAATGAGCAGTTCTTC.

Only a few counts were recorded for this clonotype. V usage is TRBV6-6 and J usage is TRBJ2-3; 10 bases line up with TRBD2. In germline, CDR1 is MNHNY, CDR2 SVGAGI (reference sequence). The CDR3 sequence is 14 residues long. J lost 5 bases, V lost 6 bases, and 5 bases had no gene match. The CDR3: CASRDRTSGDTQYF. Written as DNA, the CDR3 is TGTGCCAGCAGGGACAGGACTAGCGGAGATACGCAGTATTTT.

This clonotype was seen only a few times. The chain is built from TRBV7-2 and TRBJ1-1, with a weak D call TRBD1 (5 bases). There are 13 residues in the CDR3. V lost 6 bases to trimming and J lost 1 base, with 9 bases between them. CDR1 is SGHTA and CDR2 is FQGNSA in the germline V gene. CDR3 bases: TGTGCCAGCAGTAAAACAGGGAACACTGAAGCTTTCTTT. Translated: CASSKTGNTEAFF.

The chain carries TRBV10-3 and TRBJ1-3, with 11 nucleotides matching TRBD1. CDR3 length equals 16 residues. V lost 10 bases, J lost 2 bases, and 10 bases stayed unmatched. Germline V gives CDR1 ENHRY, CDR2 SYGVKD. The CDR3, as DNA: TGTGCCACCGCGGGGACAGGGGGAGTTGCTGGAAACACCATATATTTT. Its protein product is CATAGTGGVAGNTIYF.

This clonotype was counted between two and nine times. This chain joins TRBV6-2 or TRBV6-3 and TRBJ1-4; D not resolved. The ends were cut back, 5 bases at V and 4 bases at J, with 17 bases in the middle. The CDR3 runs to 16 residues. CDR1 is MNHEY and CDR2 is SVGEGT in the germline V gene. Here the CDR3 reads CASSQQPKTGNEKLFF. CDR3 nucleotides: TGTGCCAGCAGTCAACAACCGAAGACTGGTAATGAAAAACTGTTTTTT.

The genes are TRBV7-2 and TRBJ2-5; tentatively, D is TRBD1 (6 bases). Germline V CDR1 and CDR2: SGHTA, FQGNSA. The V gene lost 5 bases and the J gene lost 5 bases, with 12 bases spanning the gap. CDR3 length: 13 amino acids. This CDR3 reads CASSAQGQETQYF. CDR3 DNA: TGTGCCAGCAGCGCCCAGGGGCAGGAGACCCAGTACTTC.

This chain uses TRBV10-3 with TRBJ2-3; TRBD2 is a possible D gene (7 bases). V was clipped by 11 bases and J by 2 bases, with 23 bases between them. The CDR3 contains 16 residues. Per germline, CDR1 ENHRY and CDR2 SYGVKD. The CDR3 loop is CAAKDSPGGPTDTQYF. In DNA form, the CDR3 reads TGTGCCGCAAAGGACAGCCCGGGGGGCCCCACAGATACGCAGTATTTT.

The rearrangement links TRBV20-1 to TRBJ2-1; the D gene could be TRBD1 or TRBD2 (5 bases each). V shed 5 bases and J shed 0 bases, with 14 bases lying between them. The length of the CDR3 is 15 residues. Germline V gives CDR1 DFQATT, CDR2 SNEGSKA (reference sequence). Here the CDR3 reads CSAGAEELSYNEQFF. The CDR3 region has the DNA TGCAGTGCTGGGGCGGAGGAGCTCTCCTACAATGAGCAGTTCTTC.

This clonotype has a handful of counts. The rearrangement uses TRBV30 and TRBJ1-4; D is ambiguous. Germline CDR1 GTSNPN, CDR2 SVGIG (reference sequence). The CDR3 runs to 13 residues. Trimming took 0 bases from V and 8 from J, leaving 10 bases between them. CDR3 DNA sequence: TGTGCCTGGAGTGTACTTAGCGGGGAAAAACTGTTTTTT. This encodes CAWSVLSGEKLFF. The full variable domain, rest sourced from reference TRBV30 and TRBJ1-4, is SQTIHQWPATLVQPVGSPLSLECTVEGTSNPNLYWYRQAAGRGLQLLFYSVGIGQISSEVPQNLSASRPQDRQFILSSKKLLLSDSGFYLCAWSVLSGEKLFFGSGTQLSVL.

This clonotype was counted only a few times. V usage is TRBV7-2 and J usage is TRBJ2-5; the match to TRBD1 covers 8 bases. The CDR3 has 14 residues. Germline assignment: CDR1 SGHTA and CDR2 FQGNSA. The ends lost 9 bases at V and 5 bases at J; junction bases unmatched: 11. CDR3 in amino acids: CASRTGSEVETQYF. The CDR3 DNA is TGTGCCAGTAGGACAGGGTCGGAGGTGGAGACCCAGTACTTC.

Ten or more counts support this clonotype. The chain combines TRBV5-4 with TRBJ2-3; D is possibly TRBD1 or TRBD2 (5 bases each). Germline CDR1 SGHNT, CDR2 YYREEE (reference sequence). The CDR3 sequence is 15 residues long. Trimming left V 5 bases short and J 8 bases short, with 21 bases between. CDR3 sequence (DNA): TGTGCCAGCAGACGTTCCGGGACCCTTCCCGGTACGCAGTATTTT. Its translation: CASRRSGTLPGTQYF.

The chain is built from TRBV3-1 and TRBJ2-7; tentatively, D is TRBD2 (6 bases). Germline V lookup: CDR1 LGHDT, CDR2 YNNKEL (reference sequence). The CDR3 totals 14 residues. Trimming left V 3 bases short and J 0 bases short, with 9 bases between. The DNA for the CDR3 is TGTGCCAGCAGCCAGACGGGGGTCTCCTACGAGCAGTACTTC. It specifies CASSQTGVSYEQYF.

This rearrangement joins TRBV7-9 to TRBJ2-1; 11 bases match TRBD2. This CDR3 comprises 15 residues. Germline lookup yields CDR1 SEHNR and CDR2 FQNEAQ (reference sequence). The ends lost 6 bases at V and 8 bases at J; junction bases unmatched: 9. The CDR3 loop is CASSLAGGPRYEQFF. The DNA for the CDR3 is TGTGCCAGCAGTCTAGCGGGGGGCCCCAGGTATGAGCAGTTCTTC.

This clonotype has a handful of counts. The chain has TRBV7-2 and TRBJ2-5; 9 bases are a match to TRBD1. This CDR3 comprises 15 residues. Germline values: CDR1 SGHTA, CDR2 FQGNSA. With 7 bases clipped from V and 1 base from J, the junction kept 7 bases outside the gene matches. The CDR3 region is CASTPDRGRQETQYF. In DNA form, the CDR3 reads TGTGCCAGCACCCCGGACAGGGGCCGCCAAGAGACCCAGTACTTC.

The sample holds many counts of this clonotype. This rearrangement joins TRBV5-4 to TRBJ2-1; a weak D match, TRBD1 (6 bases). Trimming stripped 2 bases from V and 6 bases from J, with 12 bases between. The CDR3 spans 14 residues. The germline gives CDR1 SGHNT, CDR2 YYREEE (reference sequence). The chain's CDR3 is CASSFGPGVNEQFF. The DNA for the CDR3 is TGTGCCAGCAGCTTCGGCCCAGGGGTCAATGAGCAGTTCTTC.

The gene calls are TRBV18 and TRBJ1-1; D is possibly TRBD1 (5 bases). The CDR3 is made up of 14 amino acids. The V end was cut by 2 bases, the J end by 5 bases, with 12 bases between. Germline lookup yields CDR1 KGHSH and CDR2 LQKENI. CDR3 sequence: CASSPNSRETEAFF. As DNA, the CDR3 is TGTGCCAGCTCACCAAATAGCAGGGAAACTGAAGCTTTCTTT. The full variable domain, with the rest looked up from reference TRBV18 and TRBJ1-1, is NAGVMQNPRHLVRRRGQEARLRCSPMKGHSHVYWYRQLPEEGLKFMVYLQKENIIDESGMPKERFSAEFPKEGPSILRIQQVVRGDSAAYFCASSPNSRETEAFFGQGTRLTVV.

This clonotype was detected ten times or more. The chain links TRBV6-2 or TRBV6-3 to TRBJ2-3; 12 bases map to TRBD2. The CDR3 spans 15 residues. V lost 5 bases and J lost 3; bases outside the gene matches: 3. Germline assignment: CDR1 MNHEY and CDR2 SVGEGT. The CDR3 DNA reads TGTGCCAGCAGTCTAGCGGGGGGGCCGACAGATACGCAGTATTTT. Protein product: CASSLAGGPTDTQYF.

There are a few counts of this clonotype. The rearrangement uses TRBV15 and TRBJ1-2; D is unclear. In germline, CDR1 is LNHNV, CDR2 YYDKDF (reference sequence). The CDR3 length is 13 residues. Trimming took off 2 bases at V and 4 bases at J, with 8 bases between the two ends. In DNA form, the CDR3 reads TGTGCCACCAGCAGACCCGGAACCTATGGCTACACCTTC. Its protein is CATSRPGTYGYTF. The full variable domain, completed using reference TRBV15 and TRBJ1-2, is DAMVIQNPRYQVTQFGKPVTLSCSQTLNHNVMYWYQQKSSQAPKLLFHYYDKDFNNEADTPDNFQSRRPNTSFCFLDIRSPGLGDTAMYLCATSRPGTYGYTFGSGTRLTVV.

V gene TRBV7-2 combines with J gene TRBJ1-5, with D possibly TRBD1 on 5 matching bases. The V end was cut by 0 bases, the J end by 7 bases, with 13 bases between. CDR1 is SGHTA, CDR2 FQGNSA, per germline. CDR3 length equals 15 residues. The DNA of the CDR3 is TGTGCCAGCAGCTTAGCGAGCGGGGGAGGGCAGCCCCAGCATTTT. Protein sequence: CASSLASGGGQPQHF.